This T cell receptor beta chain comes out of a study of T cell responses to AZD1222 COVID-19 vaccine. Using immunoSEQ multiplex PCR, the repertoire was profiled, and TCRdb retains in-frame clones only, with some absent. This sample has fewer than 80,000 clones; about nine tenths occur once, and the top ten carry less than 12%. Study-level results: Possibly, clonal diversity was underestimated; donors were largely white British and included more females. The study sampled repertoires only after the peak T cell response.

Germline assignment: CDR1 SEHNR and CDR2 FQNEAQ (reference sequence). V shed 3 bases and J shed 8 bases, with 16 bases lying between them. CDR3 length equals 14 residues. On this clone: Its target is unknown.

This clonotype was sampled from an adult who received the MenACWY meningococcal vaccine as a control. Sample: peripheral blood, taken 28 days after the second dose of the MenACWY control vaccine. J is TRBJ1-1 and V is TRBV7-9; D remains unclear. The CDR3 region has the DNA TGTGCCAGCAGCTTTTTGGCCAAAACGTCGGAAGCTTTCTTT. Translating gives CASSFLAKTSEAFF.